The 6 T cell receptor beta chains below all came from one sample that was sequenced in a study of blood T cell repertoires in COVID-19. Profiling relied on immunoSEQ multiplex PCR, and the TCRdb table lists in-frame clones only, not all of them. The sample consists of about 260,000 clones, approximately 80% of them appearing once. Sequencing used peripheral blood. Receptors were obtained from a woman older than 75 with acute or convalescent COVID-19.

The chain employs TRBV6-2 or TRBV6-3 and TRBJ2-1; TRBD2 matches at 11 bases. V gave up 5 bases and J gave up 0 bases; unmatched junction bases: 12. This CDR3 region has 19 residues. Germline assignment: CDR1 MNHEY and CDR2 SVGEGT. The CDR3 coding sequence is TGTGCCAGCAGTGGGCGACTAGCGGGAAGGAAGGCCTCCTACAATGAGCAGTTCTTC. Its translation is CASSGRLAGRKASYNEQFF.

The J gene is TRBJ2-7, the V gene TRBV28; D is undetermined. This CDR3 contains 14 residues. Per the germline V gene, CDR1 is MDHEN and CDR2 is SYDVKM. Trimming pared 2 bases from V and 7 bases from J, leaving 15 bases between. The CDR3 is CASSLLSLPGEQYF. The CDR3 nucleotides read TGTGCCAGCAGTTTACTATCCCTACCCGGGGAGCAGTACTTC.

V is TRBV2 and J is TRBJ2-1, with D unclear. This CDR3 region has 11 residues. Trimming cost V 5 bases and J 6 bases, with 5 bases left between them. Germline loops: CDR1 SNHLY, CDR2 FYNNEI. CDR3 bases: TGTGCCAGCAGTTCTTTCAATGAGCAGTTCTTC. Translation gives CASSSFNEQFF.

This chain joins TRBV4-2 and TRBJ1-3; D is uncertain. The CDR3 runs 13 residues. V lost 3 bases and J 8 bases, leaving 11 bases between the germline ends. The germline CDR1 and CDR2 sequences are LGHNA and YNFKEQ. The CDR3 bases are TGTGCCAGCAGCCAGACGGGTGCGGACACCATATATTTT. Its protein product is CASSQTGADTIYF.

This clone has a single count. The chain carries TRBV18 and TRBJ2-7; possible D gene TRBD1, 6 bases. Per the germline V gene, CDR1 is KGHSH and CDR2 is LQKENI. Trimming stripped 4 bases from V and 2 bases from J, with 15 bases between. The CDR3 totals 15 residues. In nucleotides, the CDR3 is TGTGCCAGCTCACTACGGGACACGGGACCCTACGAGCAGTACTTC. Its protein is CASSLRDTGPYEQYF.

This sequence joins TRBV4-1 and TRBJ1-2, with 9 positions matching TRBD1. With V trimmed by 0 bases and J by 4 bases, 6 bases remained unmatched. The CDR3 consists of 16 residues. Per germline, CDR1 MGHRA and CDR2 YSYEKL. The CDR3 region has the DNA TGCGCCAGCAGCCAAGATGAACAGGGGGCGACCTATGGCTACACCTTC. This codes for CASSQDEQGATYGYTF.